A selection of T cell receptor beta chains follows, all from one sample in a study of CD8 T cells in Susac syndrome. TCRdb passed the immunoSEQ multiplex PCR reads through MiXCR, listing each CDR3 protein once. This sample has 92,000 or so distinct CDR3 sequences, with about 96% found just once. The material sequenced was CD8+ T cells from PBMCs. Source of these receptors: a human donor with Susac syndrome. CDR3s include the opening cysteine and the closing phenylalanine or tryptophan. D genes are given only for firm matches. Some rows have no size entry. The others give once, few or many, or a class for an expanded clone.

J | V | size | D | DNA | CDR3
TRBJ1-2 | TRBV6-5 | once | - | TGTGCCAGCAGTCGCCGCCGCTATGGCTACACCTTC | CASSRRRYGYTF
TRBJ1-2 | TRBV29-1 | - | TRBD1 | TGCAGCGACAACAGGGGCATCCGAAACTATGGCTACACCTTC | CSDNRGIRNYGYTF
TRBJ1-2 | TRBV30 | - | - | TGTGCCTGGAGACTGGACGGCTACACCTTC | CAWRLDGYTF
TRBJ1-5 | TRBV27 | once | - | TGTGCCAGCAGTTCCGACAGGTACCAGCCCCAGCATTTT | CASSSDRYQPQHF
TRBJ1-3 | TRBV5-6 | - | - | TGTGCCAGCAGCTTGTTAGGGGAGGCGTCCAACTCTGGAAACACCATATATTTT | CASSLLGEASNSGNTIYF
TRBJ2-1 | TRBV20-1 | - | - | TGCAGTGCTTCCTTGCGGGCCCGGTACAATGAGCAGTTCTTC | CSASLRARYNEQFF
TRBJ2-7 | TRBV25-1 | - | - | TGTGCCAGCAGTGAAAGAGTTTCCTACGAGCAGTACTTC | CASSERVSYEQYF
TRBJ1-2 | TRBV6-5 | - | - | TGTGCCAGCAGAAACAACGAGGGCTACACCTTC | CASRNNEGYTF
TRBJ2-2 | TRBV25-1 | - | - | TGTGCCAGCACCGGGGATTCGAACACCGGGGAGCTGTTTTTT | CASTGDSNTGELFF
TRBJ2-5 | TRBV7-2 | - | - | TGTGCCAGCAGCTTAGATGGGAGGGGGCCGGAGACCCAGTACTTC | CASSLDGRGPETQYF
TRBJ1-1 | TRBV11-1 | - | TRBD1 | TGTGCCAGCAGCACCTCCTCGACAGGGGACACTGAAGCTTTCTTT | CASSTSSTGDTEAFF
TRBJ2-6 | TRBV20-1 | - | - | TGCAGTGCTTCATCCTCTGGGGCCAACGTCCTGACTTTC | CSASSSGANVLTF